These 26 T cell receptor beta chains were sequenced from one sample in a study of blood T cell repertoires in COVID-19. Some clones are missing from TCRdb's copy, which holds only in-frame ones; the method was immunoSEQ multiplex PCR. In the table there are fewer than 60,000 clones, around 90% of which are singletons. Material for sequencing was peripheral blood. These receptors all come from a human donor with acute or convalescent COVID-19. The donor label of this sample is uncertain.

V and J are TRBV12-3 or TRBV12-4 and TRBJ1-2; D may be TRBD1 (5 bases). The ends were cut back, 2 bases at V and 6 bases at J, with 10 bases in the middle. This CDR3 is built from 13 residues. The CDR3 nucleotides are TGTGCCAGCAGTTTATGGCAGGGCGATGGCTACACCTTC. Translated, it gives CASSLWQGDGYTF.

This clone was seen just once. The V gene is TRBV2, the J gene TRBJ2-3; 12 bases are shared with TRBD2. Germline assignment: CDR1 SNHLY and CDR2 FYNNEI. Losses at the gene ends were 4 bases for V and 2 bases for J; bases not matched to a gene: 1. There are 15 residues in the CDR3. The CDR3 reads CASSGLAGDTDTQYF. In DNA, the CDR3 is TGTGCCAGCAGTGGACTAGCGGGAGACACAGATACGCAGTATTTT.

CDR3 protein: CASTLDRMGEQYV. CDR3 nucleotide sequence: TGTGCCAGCACCCTGGACAGAATGGGCGAGCAGTACGTC. This chain joins TRBV5-4 and TRBJ2-7, with a weak D call TRBD1 (6 bases). The V gene lost 6 bases and the J gene lost 6 bases, with 16 bases spanning the gap. The CDR3 is made up of 13 amino acids. Per the germline V gene, CDR1 is SGHNT and CDR2 is YYREEE (reference sequence).

This chain joins TRBV19 and TRBJ2-1; possibly TRBD2 for D (5 bases). This CDR3 has 13 amino acids. Germline V gene lookup returns CDR1 LNHDA and CDR2 SQIVND (reference sequence). Trimming stripped 10 bases from V and 3 bases from J, with 13 bases between. The CDR3 is CATRTPYYNEQFF. CDR3 in DNA: TGTGCCACCCGGACTCCCTACTACAATGAGCAGTTCTTC.

Only a few counts were recorded for this clone. The chain combines TRBV12-3 or TRBV12-4 with TRBJ2-7, with no clear D. The CDR3 length is 13 residues. V was shortened by 1 base and J by 2 bases, with 6 bases between the two germline ends. DNA for the CDR3: TGTGCCAGCAGTTTAGGGCAGACCTACGAGCAGTACGTC. Its protein is CASSLGQTYEQYV.

This rearrangement joins TRBV5-1 to TRBJ2-1, with 13 bases fitting TRBD2. V lost 0 bases, J lost 5 bases, and 2 bases stayed unmatched. The germline CDR1 and CDR2 sequences are SGHRS and YFSETQ. The CDR3 has 16 residues. The CDR3 coding sequence is TGCGCCAGCAGCTTGGGGGGACTAGCGGGACACAATGAGCAGTTCTTC. Protein: CASSLGGLAGHNEQFF.

The V gene is TRBV6-5, the J gene TRBJ1-1; 7 nucleotides agree with TRBD1. The V gene's germline CDR1 is MNHEY and CDR2 SVGAGI. The CDR3 covers 13 residues. V lost 6 bases to trimming and J lost 3 bases; unmatched junction nucleotides: 4. Written as DNA, the CDR3 is TGTGCCAGCAGGGGACAGACAGACACTGAAGCTTTCTTT. Translated: CASRGQTDTEAFF.

This chain connects TRBV10-1 to TRBJ1-4, with 7 bases identical to TRBD1. V shed 2 bases and J 6 bases; nucleotides not matched to a gene: 3. Per the germline V gene, CDR1 is WNHNN and CDR2 is SYGVQD (reference sequence). This CDR3 has 14 amino acids. DNA of the CDR3: TGCGCCAGCAGTGAGATCCAGGGGGATGAAAAACTGTTTTTT. Protein: CASSEIQGDEKLFF.

The CDR3 reads CATSIGTREGETQYF. The CDR3 nucleotides are TGTGCCACCAGCATAGGGACTAGAGAGGGGGAGACCCAGTACTTC. V usage is TRBV15 and J usage is TRBJ2-5; TRBD2 agrees at 8 bases. Trimming removed 4 bases from V and 5 bases from J; junction bases left unmatched: 9. CDR1 and CDR2 (germline): LNHNV, YYDKDF (reference sequence). The CDR3 has 15 residues. Together with reference TRBV15 and TRBJ2-5, the CDR3 gives the full variable domain: DAMVIQNPRYQVTQFGKPVTLSCSQTLNHNVMYWYQQKSSQAPKLLFHYYDKDFNNEADTPDNFQSRRPNTSFCFLDIRSPGLGDTAMYLCATSIGTREGETQYFGPGTRLLVL.

V and J are TRBV18 and TRBJ1-6; 7 positions match TRBD1. Germline lookup yields CDR1 KGHSH and CDR2 LQKENI. This CDR3 has 14 residues. The trim removed 7 bases at V and 7 bases at J, leaving 7 bases unmatched. CDR3 in DNA: TGTGCCAGCTTCGCGCAGGGGGGAAATTCACCCCTCCACTTT. Protein sequence: CASFAQGGNSPLHF.

This sequence joins TRBV6-5 and TRBJ2-7; a possible D gene is TRBD2 (6 bases). V was pared by 6 bases and J by 2 bases, with 14 bases between. Germline V gene sequence: CDR1 MNHEY, CDR2 SVGAGI. The CDR3 consists of 14 residues. The CDR3 DNA is TGTGCCAGCAGCGGGGGACGATCGACCTACGAGCAGTACTTC. Encoded protein: CASSGGRSTYEQYF.

The chain links TRBV5-1 to TRBJ2-2; TRBD2 is a possible D gene (6 bases). The V gene lost 7 bases and the J gene lost 0 bases, with 10 bases spanning the gap. CDR3 length: 14 residues. Germline V gene lookup returns CDR1 SGHRS and CDR2 YFSETQ. DNA for the CDR3: TGCGCCAGCTCGGAGCGGGCGAACACCGGGGAGCTGTTTTTT. It codes for CASSERANTGELFF.

V gene TRBV27 combines with J gene TRBJ2-2, with 7 nucleotides matching TRBD1. V was pared by 0 bases and J by 4 bases, with 5 bases of the junction left unmatched. Germline CDR1 MNHEY, CDR2 SMNVEV (reference sequence). The CDR3 spans 16 residues. The CDR3 sequence is CASSLSRGLGTGELFF. In DNA form, the CDR3 reads TGTGCCAGCAGTTTATCGAGGGGGCTGGGCACCGGGGAGCTGTTTTTT.

This rearrangement joins TRBV11-2 to TRBJ2-6; perhaps TRBD1 as D (6 bases). The ends were cut back, 5 bases at V and 1 base at J, with 12 bases in the middle. The CDR3 is 16 residues long. Germline CDR1 reads SGHAT; CDR2 reads FQNNGV. The CDR3 DNA is TGTGCCAGCAGCATACTCAGGGGTTCTGGGGCCAACGTCCTGACTTTC. Residues: CASSILRGSGANVLTF.

The chain combines TRBV5-1 with TRBJ1-1; D uncertain. V lost 4 bases and J 2 bases, leaving 21 bases between the germline ends. The CDR3 consists of 17 residues. Germline V gives CDR1 SGHRS, CDR2 YFSETQ. The CDR3 bases are TGCGCCAGCAGCCCTCGAACCCCCGGTGCGAGAAACACTGAAGCTTTCTTT. It yields the protein CASSPRTPGARNTEAFF. Full variable domain (outside the CDR3, taken from reference TRBV5-1 and TRBJ1-1): KAGVTQTPRYLIKTRGQQVTLSCSPISGHRSVSWYQQTPGQGLQFLFEYFSETQRNKGNFPGRFSGRQFSNSRSEMNVSTLELGDSALYLCASSPRTPGARNTEAFFGQGTRLTVV.

The genes are TRBV6-2 or TRBV6-3 and TRBJ2-7; 8 positions agree with TRBD1. This CDR3 is built from 14 residues. From germline, CDR1 is MNHEY and CDR2 SVGEGT. With 6 bases clipped from V and 3 bases from J, the junction kept 7 bases outside the gene matches. The CDR3 spells CASSRQGSYYEQYV. The DNA for the CDR3 is TGTGCCAGCAGCAGACAGGGGTCATACTACGAGCAGTACGTC.

The CDR3 loop reads CASSLDSTSGRASEQYF. CDR3 bases: TGTGCCAGCAGCCTAGACTCAACTAGCGGGAGGGCCTCCGAGCAGTACTTC. The chain employs TRBV3-1 (or the pseudogene TRBV3-2) and TRBJ2-7; 13 nucleotides agree with TRBD2. The V gene end was trimmed by 4 bases and the J gene end by 6 bases; junction bases not matched to a gene: 12. The CDR3 is 17 amino acids. Germline lookup yields CDR1 LGHDT and CDR2 YNNKEL (reference sequence).

This chain links TRBV4-2 with TRBJ1-4; D is undetermined. The CDR3 has 16 amino acids. The V end was cut by 3 bases, the J end by 0 bases, with 11 bases between. CDR1 LGHNA and CDR2 YNFKEQ come from the germline V gene. In DNA form, the CDR3 reads TGTGCCAGCAGCCAGGCCAGAAAGTCAACTAATGAAAAACTGTTTTTT. This encodes CASSQARKSTNEKLFF.

The CDR3 is CASSLGRVYSTDTQYF. The CDR3 coding sequence is TGCGCCAGCAGCTTGGGCCGCGTATACAGCACAGATACGCAGTATTTT. The chain uses TRBV5-1 and TRBJ2-3; no firm D call. Trimming pared 0 bases from V and 0 bases from J, leaving 11 bases between. The CDR3 is 16 residues long. Germline loops: CDR1 SGHRS, CDR2 YFSETQ.

This clone was detected only a few times. The chain carries TRBV5-1 and TRBJ2-7; D may be TRBD2 (5 bases). The CDR3 is 14 amino acids. V was clipped by 3 bases and J by 5 bases, with 15 bases between them. Germline V gene lookup returns CDR1 SGHRS and CDR2 YFSETQ. In DNA form, the CDR3 reads TGCGCCAGCAGCTACCTCCGGGGTGGGAACGAGCAGTACTTC. It is translated as CASSYLRGGNEQYF.

The chain couples TRBV29-1 to TRBJ1-1, with D tentatively TRBD1 (5 bases). Germline V CDR1 and CDR2: SQVTM, ANQGSEA. The CDR3 loop spans 13 amino acids. V was cut by 5 bases and J by 4 bases, with 14 bases left in between. The CDR3 here is CSVSWGDGTEAFF. The DNA of the CDR3 is TGCAGCGTTTCCTGGGGGGACGGCACTGAAGCTTTCTTT.

In this sample, this clone turned up once. The V call is TRBV5-1, the J call TRBJ2-7; D remains unclear. The length of the CDR3 is 18 residues. Trimming left V 1 base short and J 1 base short, with 21 bases between. CDR1 is SGHRS and CDR2 is YFSETQ in the germline V gene. Written as DNA, the CDR3 is TGCGCCAGCAGCTTGAGGTCGGCATCCTCCTTGAGGTCCTACGAGCAGTACTTC. Amino acid sequence: CASSLRSASSLRSYEQYF.

The rearrangement uses TRBV7-2 and TRBJ1-1; D uncertain. There are 14 residues in the CDR3. V was shortened by 5 bases and J by 2 bases, with 12 bases between the two germline ends. Germline assignment: CDR1 SGHTA and CDR2 FQGNSA. CDR3 sequence (DNA): TGTGCCAGCAGCGCCCAGCGGGGAAACACTGAAGCTTTCTTT. Translating it yields CASSAQRGNTEAFF.

The table lists this clone with a few counts. V usage is TRBV5-6 and J usage is TRBJ2-3; tentatively, D is TRBD1 (5 bases). CDR3 size: 18 residues. The germline CDR1 and CDR2 sequences are SGHDT and YYEEEE. The germline V and J ends were trimmed by 4 bases and 0 bases, with 21 bases remaining between them. This CDR3 is CASSHLDYWGSSTDTQYF. The CDR3 bases are TGTGCCAGCAGCCACCTCGATTATTGGGGCTCTAGCACAGATACGCAGTATTTT.

The CDR3 DNA is TGCGCCAGCAGGGAGACAGGCTCCAATTCACCCCTCCACTTT. Encoded protein: CASRETGSNSPLHF. V and J are TRBV10-2 and TRBJ1-6; the D gene is possibly TRBD1 (6 bases). CDR3 size: 14 residues. The V end lost 6 bases, the J end lost 7 bases, and 13 bases lay between the germline ends. Germline V lookup: CDR1 WSHSY, CDR2 SAAADI.

V gene TRBV5-1 combines with J gene TRBJ2-4; a possible D gene is TRBD2 (6 bases). The V and J ends lost 0 bases and 7 bases respectively, with 11 bases between them. The CDR3 totals 14 residues. Germline V CDR1 and CDR2: SGHRS, YFSETQ. The CDR3 region is CASSLGDWSNIQYF. CDR3 DNA: TGCGCCAGCAGCTTGGGGGACTGGTCCAACATTCAGTACTTC.